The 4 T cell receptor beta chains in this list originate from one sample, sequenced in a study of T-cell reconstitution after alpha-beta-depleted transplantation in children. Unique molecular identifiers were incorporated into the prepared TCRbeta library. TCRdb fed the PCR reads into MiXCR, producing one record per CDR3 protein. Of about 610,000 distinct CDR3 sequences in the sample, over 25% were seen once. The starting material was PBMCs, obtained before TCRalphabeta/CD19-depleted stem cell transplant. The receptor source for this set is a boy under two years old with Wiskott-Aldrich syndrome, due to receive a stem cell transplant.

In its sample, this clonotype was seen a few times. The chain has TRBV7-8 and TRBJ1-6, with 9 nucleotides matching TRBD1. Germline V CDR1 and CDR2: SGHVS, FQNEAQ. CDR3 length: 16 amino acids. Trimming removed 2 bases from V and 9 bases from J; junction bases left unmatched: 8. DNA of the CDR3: TGTGCCAGCAGCTTAAGTGGGACAGGGAATAGTTCACCCCTCCACTTT. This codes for CASSLSGTGNSSPLHF.

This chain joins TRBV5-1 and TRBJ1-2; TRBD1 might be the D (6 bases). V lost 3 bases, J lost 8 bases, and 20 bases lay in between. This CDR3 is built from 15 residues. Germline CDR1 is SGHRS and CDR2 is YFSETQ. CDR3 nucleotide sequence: TGCGCCAGCAGCTCGCCTACACGGGGGCGAAACGGCTACACCTTC. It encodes CASSSPTRGRNGYTF.

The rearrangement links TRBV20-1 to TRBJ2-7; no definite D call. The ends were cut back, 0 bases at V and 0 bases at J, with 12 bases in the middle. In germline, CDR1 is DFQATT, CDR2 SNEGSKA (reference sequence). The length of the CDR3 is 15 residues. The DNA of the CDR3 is TGCAGTGCTAGAGATTTCACTGGGGTCTCCTACGAGCAGTACTTC. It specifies CSARDFTGVSYEQYF.

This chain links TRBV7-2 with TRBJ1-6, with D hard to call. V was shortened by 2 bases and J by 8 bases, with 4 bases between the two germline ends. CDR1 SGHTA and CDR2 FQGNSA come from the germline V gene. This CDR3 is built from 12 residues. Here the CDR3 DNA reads TGTGCCAGCAGCTTACAAGATTCACCCCTCCACTTT. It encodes CASSLQDSPLHF.